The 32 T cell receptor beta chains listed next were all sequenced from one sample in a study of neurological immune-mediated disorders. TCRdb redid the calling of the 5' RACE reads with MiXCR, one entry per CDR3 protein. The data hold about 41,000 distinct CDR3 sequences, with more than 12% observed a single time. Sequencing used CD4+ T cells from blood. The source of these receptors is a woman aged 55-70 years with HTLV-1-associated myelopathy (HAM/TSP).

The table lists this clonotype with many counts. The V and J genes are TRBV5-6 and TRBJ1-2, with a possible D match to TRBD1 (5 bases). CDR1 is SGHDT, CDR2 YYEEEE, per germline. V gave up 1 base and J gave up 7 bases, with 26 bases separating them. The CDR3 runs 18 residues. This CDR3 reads CASSLFYRTSGRTGGYTF. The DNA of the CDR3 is TGTGCCAGCAGCTTGTTTTATAGGACAAGCGGACGAACGGGTGGCTACACCTTC.

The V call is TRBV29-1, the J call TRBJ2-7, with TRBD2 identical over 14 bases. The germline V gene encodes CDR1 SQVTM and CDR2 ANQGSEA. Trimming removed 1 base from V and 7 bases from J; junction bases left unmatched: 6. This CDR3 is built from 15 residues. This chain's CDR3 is CSVEVPGLAGEEQYF. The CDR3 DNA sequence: TGCAGCGTTGAAGTCCCGGGACTAGCGGGGGAAGAGCAGTACTTC.

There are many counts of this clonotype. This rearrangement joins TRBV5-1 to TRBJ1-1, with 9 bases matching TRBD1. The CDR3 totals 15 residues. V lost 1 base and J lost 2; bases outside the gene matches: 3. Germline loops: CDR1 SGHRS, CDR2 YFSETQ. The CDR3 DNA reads TGCGCCAGCAGCTTGCATACAGGGGGCAACACTGAAGCTTTCTTT. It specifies CASSLHTGGNTEAFF.

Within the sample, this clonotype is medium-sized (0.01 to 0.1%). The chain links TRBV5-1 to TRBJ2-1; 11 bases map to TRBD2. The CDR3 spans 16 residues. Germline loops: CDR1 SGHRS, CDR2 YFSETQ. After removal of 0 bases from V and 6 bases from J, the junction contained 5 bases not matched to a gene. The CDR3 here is CASSLDFSGGVNEQFF. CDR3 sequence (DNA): TGCGCCAGCAGCTTGGATTTTAGCGGGGGGGTCAATGAGCAGTTCTTC.

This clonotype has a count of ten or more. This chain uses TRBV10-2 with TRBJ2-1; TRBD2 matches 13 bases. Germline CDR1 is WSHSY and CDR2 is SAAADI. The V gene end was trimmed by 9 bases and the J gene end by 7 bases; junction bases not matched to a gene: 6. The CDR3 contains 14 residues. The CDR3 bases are TGCGCCAGTAGACTAGCGGGGGGTAGGAATGAGCAGTTCTTC. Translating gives CASRLAGGRNEQFF.

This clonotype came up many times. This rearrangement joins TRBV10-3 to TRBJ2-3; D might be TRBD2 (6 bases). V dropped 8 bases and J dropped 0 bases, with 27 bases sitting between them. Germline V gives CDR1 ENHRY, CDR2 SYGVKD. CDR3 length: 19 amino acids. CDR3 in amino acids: CAIRGGRDPRNVSTDTQYF. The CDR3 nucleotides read TGTGCCATCCGGGGAGGAAGAGACCCACGAAATGTGAGCACAGATACGCAGTATTTT.

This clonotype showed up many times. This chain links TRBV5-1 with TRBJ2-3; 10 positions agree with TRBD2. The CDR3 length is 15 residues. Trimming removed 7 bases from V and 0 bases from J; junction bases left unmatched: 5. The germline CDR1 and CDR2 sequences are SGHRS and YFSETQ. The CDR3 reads CASRLAGTSTDTQYF. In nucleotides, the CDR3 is TGCGCCAGCCGACTAGCGGGCACTAGCACAGATACGCAGTATTTT.

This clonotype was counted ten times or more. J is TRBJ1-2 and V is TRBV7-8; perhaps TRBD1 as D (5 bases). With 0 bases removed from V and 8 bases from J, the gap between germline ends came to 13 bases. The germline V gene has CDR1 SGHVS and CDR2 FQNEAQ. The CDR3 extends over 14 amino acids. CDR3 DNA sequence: TGTGCCAGCAGCTTAGCGGGGCGGAGCAGAGGCTACACCTTC. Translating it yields CASSLAGRSRGYTF.

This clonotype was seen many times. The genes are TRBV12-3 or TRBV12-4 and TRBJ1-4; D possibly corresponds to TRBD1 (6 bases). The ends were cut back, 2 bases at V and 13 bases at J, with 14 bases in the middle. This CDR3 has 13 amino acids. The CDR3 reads CASSLSTQGGLFF. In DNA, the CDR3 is TGTGCCAGCAGTTTAAGTACACAGGGCGGACTGTTTTTT.

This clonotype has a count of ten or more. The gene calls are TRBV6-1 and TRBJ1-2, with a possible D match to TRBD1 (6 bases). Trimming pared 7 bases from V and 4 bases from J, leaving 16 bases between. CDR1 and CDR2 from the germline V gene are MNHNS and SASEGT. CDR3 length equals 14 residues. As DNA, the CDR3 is TGTGCCAGCACGCCACAGGGAAGGATCTATGGCTACACCTTC. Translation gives CASTPQGRIYGYTF.

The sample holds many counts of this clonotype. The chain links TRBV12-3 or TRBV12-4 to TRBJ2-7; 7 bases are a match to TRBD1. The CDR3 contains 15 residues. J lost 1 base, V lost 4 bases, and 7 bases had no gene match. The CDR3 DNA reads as TGTGCCAGCAGTTGGACCTGGACAGGTTCCTACGAGCAGTACTTC. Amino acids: CASSWTWTGSYEQYF.

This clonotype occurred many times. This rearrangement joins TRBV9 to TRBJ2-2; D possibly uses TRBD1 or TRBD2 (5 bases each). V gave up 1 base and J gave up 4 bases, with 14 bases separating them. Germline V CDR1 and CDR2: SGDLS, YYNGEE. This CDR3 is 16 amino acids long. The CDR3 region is CASSVRPPGTTGELFF. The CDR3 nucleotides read TGTGCCAGCAGCGTAAGGCCCCCTGGGACCACCGGGGAGCTGTTTTTT.

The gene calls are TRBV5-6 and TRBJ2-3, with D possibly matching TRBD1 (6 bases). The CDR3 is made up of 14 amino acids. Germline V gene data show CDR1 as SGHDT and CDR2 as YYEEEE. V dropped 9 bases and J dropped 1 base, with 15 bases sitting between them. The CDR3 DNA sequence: TGTGCCACCACACCGGGACAAGGCACAGATACGCAGTATTTT. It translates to CATTPGQGTDTQYF.

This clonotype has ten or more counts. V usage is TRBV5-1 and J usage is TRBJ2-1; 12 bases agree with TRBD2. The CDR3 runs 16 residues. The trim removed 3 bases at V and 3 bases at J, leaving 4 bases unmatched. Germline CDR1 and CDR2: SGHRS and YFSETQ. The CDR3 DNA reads TGCGCCAGCAGCTCCACTAGCGGGGGGCGCTACAATGAGCAGTTCTTC. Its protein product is CASSSTSGGRYNEQFF. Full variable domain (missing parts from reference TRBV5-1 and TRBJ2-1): KAGVTQTPRYLIKTRGQQVTLSCSPISGHRSVSWYQQTPGQGLQFLFEYFSETQRNKGNFPGRFSGRQFSNSRSEMNVSTLELGDSALYLCASSSTSGGRYNEQFFGPGTRLTVL.

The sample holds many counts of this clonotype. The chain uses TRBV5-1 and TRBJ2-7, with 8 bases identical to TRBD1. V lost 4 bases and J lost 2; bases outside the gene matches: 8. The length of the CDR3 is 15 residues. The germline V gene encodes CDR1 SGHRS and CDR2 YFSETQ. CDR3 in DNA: TGCGCCAGCAGCATACTGACAGGGGAACCCTACGAGCAGTACTTC. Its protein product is CASSILTGEPYEQYF.

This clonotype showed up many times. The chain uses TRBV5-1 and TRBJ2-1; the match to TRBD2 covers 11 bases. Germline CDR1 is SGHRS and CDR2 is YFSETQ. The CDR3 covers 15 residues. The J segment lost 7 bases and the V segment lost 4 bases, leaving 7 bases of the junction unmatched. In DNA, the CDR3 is TGCGCCAGCAGCCGAATAGCGGGGGGGATGAATGAGCAGTTCTTC. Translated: CASSRIAGGMNEQFF.

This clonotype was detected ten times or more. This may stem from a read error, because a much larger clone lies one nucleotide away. This chain's CDR3 is CAMGQGEVRYF. CDR3 nucleotides: TGTGCCATGGGGCAGGGGGAGGTTCGGTACTTC. The chain is built from TRBV10-3 and TRBJ2-4, with D maybe TRBD1 (7 bases). Per germline, CDR1 ENHRY and CDR2 SYGVKD. V gave up 9 bases and J gave up 15 bases, with 18 bases separating them. CDR3 length: 11 residues.

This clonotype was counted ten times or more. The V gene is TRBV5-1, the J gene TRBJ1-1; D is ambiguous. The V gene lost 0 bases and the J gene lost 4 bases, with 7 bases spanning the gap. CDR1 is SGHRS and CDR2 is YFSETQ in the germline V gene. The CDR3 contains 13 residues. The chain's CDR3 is CASSLELSTEAFF. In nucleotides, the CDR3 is TGCGCCAGCAGCTTGGAGTTGAGCACTGAAGCTTTCTTT.

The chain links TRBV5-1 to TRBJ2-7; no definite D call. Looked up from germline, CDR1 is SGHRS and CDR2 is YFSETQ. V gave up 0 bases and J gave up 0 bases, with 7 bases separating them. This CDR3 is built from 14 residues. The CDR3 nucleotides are TGCGCCAGCAGCTTGGGTGTCAGCTCCTACGAGCAGTACTTC. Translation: CASSLGVSSYEQYF.

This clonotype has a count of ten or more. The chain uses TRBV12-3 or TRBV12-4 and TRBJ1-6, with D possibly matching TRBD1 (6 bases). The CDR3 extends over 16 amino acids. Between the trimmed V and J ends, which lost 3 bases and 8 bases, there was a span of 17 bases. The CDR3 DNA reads TGTGCCAGCAGTTTTATAAACAGGGTTATTCATTCACCCCTCCACTTT. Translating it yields CASSFINRVIHSPLHF.

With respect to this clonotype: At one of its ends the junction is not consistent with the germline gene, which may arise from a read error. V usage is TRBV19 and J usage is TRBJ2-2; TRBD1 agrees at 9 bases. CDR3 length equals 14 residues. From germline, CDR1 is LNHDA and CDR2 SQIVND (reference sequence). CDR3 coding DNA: TGTGCCAGTAGCCTGGGACAGGGTGCCGGGGAGCTGCTTTTT. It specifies CASSLGQGAGELLF.

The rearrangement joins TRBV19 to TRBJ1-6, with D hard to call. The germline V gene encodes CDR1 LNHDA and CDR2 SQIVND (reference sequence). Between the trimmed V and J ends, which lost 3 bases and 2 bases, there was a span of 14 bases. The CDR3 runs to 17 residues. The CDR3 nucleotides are TGTGCCAGTAGTATCCGACATTCCGGTACCTATAATTCACCCCTCCACTTT. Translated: CASSIRHSGTYNSPLHF.

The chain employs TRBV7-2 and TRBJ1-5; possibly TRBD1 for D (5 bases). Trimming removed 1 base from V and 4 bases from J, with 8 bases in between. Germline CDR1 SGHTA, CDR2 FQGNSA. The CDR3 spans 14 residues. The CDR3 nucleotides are TGTGCCAGCAGCTTAGAGGGGCGAAATCAGCCCCAGCATTTT. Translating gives CASSLEGRNQPQHF.

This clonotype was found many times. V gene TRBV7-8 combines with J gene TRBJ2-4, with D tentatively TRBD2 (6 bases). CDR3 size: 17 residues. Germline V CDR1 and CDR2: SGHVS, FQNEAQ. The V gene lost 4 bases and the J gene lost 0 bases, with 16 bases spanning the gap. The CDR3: CASSSSRGTLAKNIQYF. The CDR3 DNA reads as TGTGCCAGCAGCTCATCCCGGGGGACTCTAGCCAAAAACATTCAGTACTTC.

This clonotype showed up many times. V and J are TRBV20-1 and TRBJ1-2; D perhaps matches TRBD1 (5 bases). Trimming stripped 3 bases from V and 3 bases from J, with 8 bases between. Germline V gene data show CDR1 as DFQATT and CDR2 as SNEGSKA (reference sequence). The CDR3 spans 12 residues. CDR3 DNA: TGCAGTGCTAGCGGGGGGTACTATGGCTACACCTTC. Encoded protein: CSASGGYYGYTF.

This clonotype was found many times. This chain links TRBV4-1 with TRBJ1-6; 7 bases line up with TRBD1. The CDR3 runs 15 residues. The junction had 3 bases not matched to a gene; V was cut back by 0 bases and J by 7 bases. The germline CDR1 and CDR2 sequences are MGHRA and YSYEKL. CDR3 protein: CASSQEQGWNSPLHF. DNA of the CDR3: TGCGCCAGCAGCCAAGAACAGGGGTGGAATTCACCCCTCCACTTT.

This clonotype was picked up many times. The CDR3 DNA is TGTGCCTGGAGACCTCCGACAGGGGGGGGATATGGCTACACCTTC. It yields the protein CAWRPPTGGGYGYTF. The V gene is TRBV30, the J gene TRBJ1-2, with TRBD1 matching over 9 bases. CDR1 GTSNPN and CDR2 SVGIG come from the germline V gene (reference sequence). V was clipped by 3 bases and J by 5 bases; unmatched bases: 10. The CDR3 has 15 residues.

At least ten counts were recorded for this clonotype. The CDR3 DNA reads TGCAGTGCTAGAGATCGAGTACCTAACTATGGCTACACCTTC. It is translated as CSARDRVPNYGYTF. The chain carries TRBV20-1 and TRBJ1-2; the D is unclear. V was cut by 0 bases and J by 0 bases, with 8 bases left in between. The CDR3 contains 14 residues. Per germline, CDR1 DFQATT and CDR2 SNEGSKA (reference sequence).

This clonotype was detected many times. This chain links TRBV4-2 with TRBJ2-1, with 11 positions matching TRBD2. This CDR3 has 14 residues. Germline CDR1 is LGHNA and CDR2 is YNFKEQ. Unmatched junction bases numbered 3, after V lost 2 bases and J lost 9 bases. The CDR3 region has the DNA TGTGCCAGCAGCCAAATACTAGCGGGGGTTGAGCAGTTCTTC. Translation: CASSQILAGVEQFF.

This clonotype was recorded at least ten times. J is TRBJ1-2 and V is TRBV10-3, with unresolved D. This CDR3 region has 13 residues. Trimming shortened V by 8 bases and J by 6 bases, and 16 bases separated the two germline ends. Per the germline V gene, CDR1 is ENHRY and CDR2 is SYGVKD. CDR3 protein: CAIGVRETDGYTF. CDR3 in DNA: TGTGCCATCGGGGTGAGGGAAACGGATGGCTACACCTTC.

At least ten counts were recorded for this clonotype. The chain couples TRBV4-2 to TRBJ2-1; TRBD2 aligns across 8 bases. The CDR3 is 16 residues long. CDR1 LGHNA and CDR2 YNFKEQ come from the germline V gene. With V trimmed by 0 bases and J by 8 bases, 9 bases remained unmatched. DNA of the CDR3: TGTGCCAGCAGCCAAGAAGGGACTAGTAGGGTCTATGAGCAGTTCTTC. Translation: CASSQEGTSRVYEQFF.

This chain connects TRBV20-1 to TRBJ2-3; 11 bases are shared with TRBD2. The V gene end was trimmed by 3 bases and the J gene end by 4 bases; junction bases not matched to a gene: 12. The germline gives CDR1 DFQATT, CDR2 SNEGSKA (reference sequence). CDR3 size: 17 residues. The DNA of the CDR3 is TGCAGTGCTAGGCTACTAGCGGGGGCCGGGGTGTCAGATACGCAGTATTTT. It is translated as CSARLLAGAGVSDTQYF.